Following are 6 T cell receptor beta chains from one sample sequenced in a study of control samples from healthy donors and cancer patients. Profiled with immunoSEQ multiplex PCR; TCRdb holds only in-frame clones, not every one. The table includes around 71,000 clones, approximately 90% detected once. The sequencing sample was made of PBMCs. The receptors stem from a woman between 45 and 65 years old with colorectal cancer.

V is TRBV7-2 and J is TRBJ2-3; possible D gene TRBD2, 5 bases. V was clipped by 5 bases and J by 6 bases, with 12 bases between them. Germline CDR1 and CDR2: SGHTA and FQGNSA. The CDR3 loop spans 13 amino acids. The CDR3 bases are TGTGCCAGCAGCAGCCCACTAGAGGATACGCAGTATTTT. Its translation is CASSSPLEDTQYF. The entire variable domain, with the rest obtained from reference TRBV7-2 and TRBJ2-3, is as follows: GAGVSQSPSNKVTEKGKDVELRCDPISGHTALYWYRQSLGQGLEFLIYFQGNSAPDKSGLPSDRFSAERTGGSVSTLTIQRTQQEDSAVYLCASSSPLEDTQYFGPGTRLTVL.

The J gene is TRBJ1-2, the V gene TRBV6-7; D is unclear. TRBV6-7 is recorded as an ORF, its role being uncertain. V was clipped by 6 bases and J by 7 bases, with 9 bases between them. This CDR3 has 11 residues. CDR3 amino acids: CASSPLAGYTF. As DNA, the CDR3 is TGTGCCAGCAGCCCCCTGGCTGGCTACACCTTC.

This rearrangement joins TRBV7-2 to TRBJ2-3, with no clear D. The germline V gene encodes CDR1 SGHTA and CDR2 FQGNSA. V lost 1 base, J lost 5 bases, and 10 bases lay in between. This CDR3 spans 14 amino acids. This chain's CDR3 is CASSLGQAQDTQYF. The DNA of the CDR3 is TGTGCCAGCAGCTTAGGACAAGCTCAAGATACGCAGTATTTT.

The V gene is TRBV30, the J gene TRBJ2-7; D might be TRBD1 (6 bases). Trimming pared 0 bases from V and 3 bases from J, leaving 15 bases between. CDR1 GTSNPN and CDR2 SVGIG come from the germline V gene (reference sequence). This CDR3 comprises 15 residues. The chain's CDR3 is CAWSVGDGTRYEQYF. CDR3 nucleotides: TGTGCCTGGAGTGTAGGAGACGGGACACGCTACGAGCAGTACTTC.

This clone is a singleton in its sample. This chain links TRBV6-2 or TRBV6-3 with TRBJ2-5, with D possibly matching TRBD2 (6 bases). With 4 bases removed from V and 2 bases from J, the gap between germline ends came to 20 bases. The CDR3 has 17 residues. Per the germline V gene, CDR1 is MNHEY and CDR2 is SVGEGT. CDR3 nucleotides: TGTGCCAGCAGTTTCCCCCTTTACGGGGGAACGCAAGAGACCCAGTACTTC. It is translated as CASSFPLYGGTQETQYF.

This chain connects TRBV5-1 to TRBJ1-1; D unresolved. The CDR3 spans 13 residues. V was shortened by 4 bases and J by 1 base, with 8 bases between the two germline ends. The germline CDR1 and CDR2 sequences are SGHRS and YFSETQ. The CDR3 DNA reads TGCGCCAGCAGCCAACAGTGGAACACTGAAGCTTTCTTT. It encodes CASSQQWNTEAFF.